A selection of T cell receptor beta chains follows, all from one sample in a study of CD8 T cells in ankylosing spondylitis. From the 5' RACE reads, TCRdb called clonotypes with MiXCR, one entry per CDR3 protein. The sample consists of about 240,000 distinct CDR3 sequences, 10% of them appearing once. Sequenced: blood, either unsorted or a sorted T cell fraction (not recorded which). Receptor source: a male donor with ankylosing spondylitis or in good health (not recorded which). Each CDR3 is given with its conserved first and last residue. Each record gives: clone size, J gene, V gene, D gene, CDR3 protein, CDR3 DNA. D genes are given only for firm matches. Size is omitted from some rows. Given values are once, few, many or a class for expanded clones.

size: few; J: TRBJ2-4; V: TRBV11-3; D: NA; CDR3: CATPPLKVPSKNIQYF; DNA: TGTGCCACCCCCCCGTTAAAGGTCCCATCCAAAAACATTCAGTACTTC
size: few; J: TRBJ2-7; V: TRBV7-2; D: TRBD1; CDR3: CASSLGGTDLYRYF; DNA: TGTGCCAGCAGCTTAGGGGGGACAGATCTTTACCGGTACTTC
size: many; J: TRBJ2-3; V: TRBV11-2; D: TRBD1; CDR3: CASSAPEGAGDTQYF; DNA: TGTGCCAGCAGCGCCCCTGAGGGGGCCGGAGATACGCAGTATTTT
size: many; J: TRBJ2-2; V: TRBV20-1; D: NA; CDR3: CSASAPQGVGELFF; DNA: TGCAGTGCTAGCGCCCCCCAGGGAGTGGGGGAGCTGTTTTTT
size: many; J: TRBJ1-5; V: TRBV20-1; D: NA; CDR3: CSARALGKDQPQHF; DNA: TGCAGTGCTAGAGCCCTTGGGAAGGATCAGCCCCAGCATTTT
size: many; J: TRBJ2-4; V: TRBV7-2; D: TRBD1; CDR3: CASSLGDSGTPYF; DNA: TGTGCCAGCAGCTTAGGGGACAGTGGCACCCCATACTTC
size: many; J: TRBJ1-3; V: TRBV18; D: NA; CDR3: CASSPGISGNTIYF; DNA: TGTGCCAGCTCACCGGGAATCTCTGGAAACACCATATATTTT
size: few; J: TRBJ2-3; V: TRBV2; D: TRBD2; CDR3: CASSTGLASTDTQYF; DNA: TGTGCCAGCAGTACCGGACTAGCTAGCACAGATACGCAGTATTTT
size: many; J: TRBJ1-2; V: TRBV6-1; D: TRBD1; CDR3: CASRAQGGDYGYTF; DNA: TGTGCCAGCAGAGCCCAGGGGGGGGACTATGGCTACACCTTC
size: many; J: TRBJ1-5; V: TRBV20-1; D: TRBD1; CDR3: CSASRGGGNQPQHF; DNA: TGCAGTGCTAGCCGAGGGGGCGGGAATCAGCCCCAGCATTTT
size: many; J: TRBJ2-1; V: TRBV2; D: NA; CDR3: CASRAPSYNEQFF; DNA: TGTGCCAGCCGAGCGCCCTCCTACAATGAGCAGTTCTTC
size: many; J: TRBJ1-1; V: TRBV29-1; D: NA; CDR3: CSARHGGTEAFF; DNA: TGCAGCGCTCGACACGGTGGGACTGAAGCTTTCTTT
size: few; J: TRBJ2-7; V: TRBV5-1; D: TRBD1; CDR3: CASSLEWDRAGEQYF; DNA: TGCGCCAGCAGCTTAGAGTGGGACAGGGCCGGCGAGCAGTACTTC
size: many; J: TRBJ2-4; V: TRBV5-1; D: NA; CDR3: CASKGTVAKNIQYF; DNA: TGCGCCAGCAAGGGGACGGTAGCCAAAAACATTCAGTACTTC
size: NA; J: TRBJ2-1; V: TRBV30; D: NA; CDR3: CAWSVKAHEQFF; DNA: TGTGCCTGGAGTGTAAAGGCCCATGAGCAGTTCTTC
size: few; J: TRBJ2-3; V: TRBV7-7; D: NA; CDR3: CASSPGLTRTDTQYF; DNA: TGTGCCAGCAGCCCCGGACTTACCCGCACAGATACGCAGTATTTT
size: many; J: TRBJ2-5; V: TRBV10-3; D: TRBD2; CDR3: CAISDELAGGAIQETQYF; DNA: TGTGCCATCAGTGATGAACTAGCGGGAGGAGCCATCCAAGAGACCCAGTACTTC
size: many; J: TRBJ2-7; V: TRBV20-1; D: NA; CDR3: CSARGGSYEQYF; DNA: TGCAGTGCTAGAGGGGGCTCCTACGAGCAGTACTTC
size: many; J: TRBJ1-1; V: TRBV19; D: NA; CDR3: CASSGLGDTEAFF; DNA: TGTGCCAGTAGTGGGTTGGGGGACACTGAAGCTTTCTTT
size: many; J: TRBJ2-3; V: TRBV10-1; D: NA; CDR3: CASPADTQYF; DNA: TGCGCCAGCCCGGCGGATACGCAGTATTTT
size: NA; J: TRBJ2-7; V: TRBV5-5; D: TRBD2; CDR3: CASSLARAGFSSYEQYF; DNA: TGTGCCAGCAGCTTGGCCCGAGCGGGGTTCAGCTCCTACGAGCAGTACTTC
size: many; J: TRBJ1-3; V: TRBV3-1; D: TRBD1; CDR3: CASSQTPLGQHSGNTIYF; DNA: TGTGCCAGCAGCCAGACCCCCTTGGGACAGCACTCTGGAAACACCATATATTTT
size: many; J: TRBJ1-1; V: TRBV5-1; D: NA; CDR3: CASSLNQGEAFF; DNA: TGCGCCAGCAGCTTGAACCAGGGTGAAGCTTTCTTT
size: many; J: TRBJ2-3; V: TRBV9; D: TRBD1; CDR3: CASSVSTYRGTDTQYF; DNA: TGTGCCAGCAGCGTATCTACCTACAGGGGGACAGATACGCAGTATTTT
size: few; J: TRBJ1-2; V: TRBV7-2; D: NA; CDR3: CASSLHREDGYTF; DNA: TGTGCCAGCAGCTTACACAGGGAAGATGGCTACACCTTC
size: many; J: TRBJ2-7; V: TRBV29-1; D: TRBD2; CDR3: CSVRLAGGFVNEQYF; DNA: TGCAGCGTTAGACTAGCGGGAGGATTCGTTAACGAGCAGTACTTC
size: NA; J: TRBJ2-7; V: TRBV18; D: NA; CDR3: CASSKEMKGGDYEQYF; DNA: TGTGCCAGCTCAAAAGAAATGAAGGGGGGTGACTACGAGCAGTACTTC
size: many; J: TRBJ2-1; V: TRBV5-1; D: NA; CDR3: CASRIQGSPEQFF; DNA: TGCGCCAGCCGTATCCAGGGCTCCCCCGAGCAGTTCTTC
size: NA; J: TRBJ1-3; V: TRBV27; D: TRBD1; CDR3: CASSLAATGTGNTIYF; DNA: TGTGCCAGCAGTTTAGCCGCGACAGGGACCGGAAACACCATATATTTT
size: many; J: TRBJ2-2; V: TRBV6-5; D: NA; CDR3: CASSYRRSNTGELFF; DNA: TGTGCCAGCAGCTACCGGAGGTCAAACACCGGGGAGCTGTTTTTT
size: many; J: TRBJ1-6; V: TRBV7-9; D: NA; CDR3: CASSLDPGPLHF; DNA: TGTGCCAGCAGCTTAGATCCAGGCCCCCTCCACTTT
size: NA; J: TRBJ1-2; V: TRBV7-9; D: NA; CDR3: CASSFHRDNRYGYTF; DNA: TGTGCCAGCAGCTTTCACCGGGACAACCGGTACGGCTACACCTTC
size: many; J: TRBJ2-1; V: TRBV19; D: TRBD2; CDR3: CASSISGDSGSPYEQFF; DNA: TGTGCCAGTAGTATTTCAGGGGATAGCGGGAGCCCCTATGAGCAGTTCTTC
size: NA; J: TRBJ1-2; V: TRBV27; D: NA; CDR3: CASSLSSQGFYGYTF; DNA: TGTGCCAGCAGTTTATCTTCTCAGGGGTTCTATGGCTACACCTTC
size: few; J: TRBJ2-7; V: TRBV20-1; D: TRBD1; CDR3: CSATADRGFGEQYF; DNA: TGCAGTGCTACCGCTGACAGGGGATTCGGCGAGCAGTACTTC
size: many; J: TRBJ2-7; V: TRBV12-3/TRBV12-4; D: TRBD2; CDR3: CASSIFTSGRQDEQYF; DNA: TGTGCCAGCAGTATATTTACTAGCGGGAGGCAAGACGAGCAGTACTTC
size: NA; J: TRBJ2-2; V: TRBV1; D: NA; CDR3: CTSSQQQTTGELFF; DNA: TGCACCAGCAGCCAACAACAGACCACCGGGGAGCTGTTTTTT
size: NA; J: TRBJ2-5; V: TRBV6-6; D: NA; CDR3: CASSYRAQYF; DNA: TGTGCCAGCAGTTACAGGGCCCAGTACTTC